This T cell receptor (beta chain) came from a study of T cell responses to AZD1222 COVID-19 vaccine (dated by TCRdb to the early 2020s). About the study as a whole: Because spike-specific TCR depth and breadth did not differ between the two schedules, AZD1222 recipients who got a second dose at roughly 4 weeks were pooled with those who got a second dose at roughly 12 weeks. TCR sequencing was performed for roughly 250 trial participants, of whom roughly 200 were given two doses of AZD1222 and around 25 were given two doses of MenACWY control vaccine. Trial participants were enrolled by age into 18-55, 56-69 and 70-plus year subgroups, with roughly 160, 29 and 62 TCR-sequenced participants respectively. The paper's findings and limits, for the study overall: A significant rise in spike-specific TCR breadth and depth was observed after two AZD1222 doses relative to day 0 and relative to MenACWY recipients. The 56-69-year group was small, and its depth increase did not reach significance, likely because of low power. The whole spike protein was spanned by vaccine-associated CD4 TCRs, and dominant responses were seen in regions 160-218 and 743-854. Reportedly, almost half of the unique spike-specific TCRs recognized epitopes lying outside the regions that are mutated in the B.1.351 and B.1.1.7 variants. No day 14 peak-response samples were available, so repertoires were characterized only after the peak T cell response. Conclusions about previously exposed vaccinees are limited because only six or seven AZD1222 recipients were SARS-CoV-2 seropositive at baseline. Most participants were white British and females outnumbered males, and the authors suggested that clonal diversity may have been underestimated.

The CDR3, cysteine through phenylalanine, is 20 amino acids long. Of the read, only the CDR3 DNA is kept; its 60 bases are in frame from base 1. The sample holds one count of this clone. The antigen this receptor binds is unknown. It has no much larger one-base neighbor in the sample; base qualities were not kept. Explained via the paper, the time point label denotes: baseline before first vaccination. Samples from vaccinated people were obtained from the UK trials COV001 and COV002, which included a single-blind randomized controlled phase 2/3 trial of AZD1222 (ChAdOx1 nCoV-19) in healthy adults. For TCRbeta chain sequencing, PBMC samples from trial participants were taken at day 0 and at day 28 after the second dose. The CDR3 regions of human TCRbeta chains were analyzed by immunosequencing. Regarding the original processing steps: Repertoire TCRs were checked for matches against a reference library of SARS-CoV-2-specific TCRs that had been generated using the MIRA antigen-specificity platform. Breadth meant the fraction of unique TCRs that were SARS-CoV-2-associated, whereas depth meant the fraction of total T cells that were SARS-CoV-2-associated. Each spike-specific TCR was assigned to its reactive spike region and to a CD4 or CD8 class using the MIRA data. Log10-transformed breadth and depth values were compared by one-way ANOVA with Sidak's multiple comparisons tests. TCRdb took over this immuneACCESS table, retaining in-frame rearrangements with V and J assigned. Such tables are incomplete; in checked studies, under half of the missing clones stem from an unresolved V gene, and the remainder is unexplained. V, J and clone size reflect that table, while D and trimming were determined from the DNA. The sample yields 130,000 to 150,000 clones; about nine tenths were counted once. The leading ten clones occupy around 3.6% of the sample.

This sequence was found in an adult in good health. Rearrangement joined TRBV21-1 to TRBJ2-7; the table's D call TRBD2 went unverified against the DNA. TRBV21-1 is deemed a pseudogene. The sample in question was peripheral blood, obtained on day 0 of AZD1222 vaccination. CDR3 protein: CASSTPTGLAGGPGSYEQYF. Read as DNA, the sequence is TGTGCCAGCAGCACCCCAACGGGACTAGCGGGGGGCCCCGGCAGCTACGAGCAGTACTTC.